This T cell receptor beta chain was identified during a study of cytomegalovirus exposure and HLA in healthy donors. Study-level points and caveats: In a later analysis, TCR association rates varied by HLA locus: DRB1 most, HLA-C fewest. TRBV6-2, TRBV6-3 and some other V segments were unresolvable in 87-base-pair reads. Researchers reported from a later analysis that most CMV-associated TCR beta chains appeared HLA-restricted.

This PCR relied on a set of 60 Vbeta primers and 13 Jbeta primers. The table came from immunoSEQ multiplex PCR; TCRdb's copy has only in-frame clones and leaves some out. Of 150,000 to 200,000 clones in the sample, roughly 73% were seen once. About this clone: Antigen: not known.

The CDR3 consists of 15 residues. Germline CDR1 reads SGHRS; CDR2 reads YFSETQ. The V and J ends lost 4 bases and 4 bases, in that order; junction bases with no gene match: 9. Sequenced input: PBMCs. The receptor was isolated from a woman in her 30s in good health and CMV-seronegative. The rearrangement uses TRBV5-1 and TRBJ2-3; 7 positions match TRBD2. Written as DNA, the CDR3 is TGCGCCAGCAGCCTTGGACTAGTGGGGGCAGATACGCAGTATTTT. The encoded protein is CASSLGLVGADTQYF.